This T cell receptor (beta chain) was profiled in a study of neoadjuvant anti-PD-1 for oral cavity cancer. Whole-study findings and limits: Higher pretreatment blood Treg/Th17 ratios correlated with higher pretreatment blood and lower post-treatment tumor TCRbeta clonality.

Unmatched junction bases numbered 7, after V lost 4 bases and J lost 0 bases. The CDR3 sequence is 16 residues long. CDR1 and CDR2 (germline): SGHAT, FQNNGV. Note on this clone: Its antigen is as yet unknown.

Method: immunoSEQ multiplex PCR; TCRdb's copy keeps in-frame clones and lacks some. The sample has around 6,000 clones, roughly 54% seen once. Time point described: after neoadjuvant nivolumab, at surgical resection. Stage II-IVA oral cavity squamous cell carcinoma was new and untreated by systemic or radiation therapy. This receptor was identified in a person aged 40 to 85 with oral cavity squamous cell carcinoma. The specimen comprised tumor tissue, sampled after nivolumab (anti-PD-1) treatment. V gene TRBV11-2 combines with J gene TRBJ2-7, with 9 bases identical to TRBD2. CDR3 residues: CASSSTSGGSSYEQYF. In DNA form, the CDR3 reads TGTGCCAGCAGCTCGACTAGCGGAGGGAGCTCCTACGAGCAGTACTTC.